These 25 T cell receptor beta chains came from one sample sequenced in a study of blood T cell repertoires in COVID-19. This table comes from immunoSEQ multiplex PCR, and its TCRdb copy is limited to in-frame clones, with some not included. Here the sample spans under 90,000 clones, around nine tenths being singletons. Sequencing used peripheral blood. These receptor sequences come from a man between 65 and 85 years old with active or convalescent COVID-19.

This chain links TRBV27 with TRBJ1-1; no definite D call. The CDR3 runs 13 residues. Trimming left V 4 bases short and J 1 base short, with 7 bases between. Looked up from germline, CDR1 is MNHEY and CDR2 is SMNVEV (reference sequence). The CDR3 DNA reads TGTGCCAGCAGTTCCCCGGGGAACACTGAAGCTTTCTTT. Protein product: CASSSPGNTEAFF.

The chain links TRBV7-6 to TRBJ2-5; perhaps TRBD1 as D (6 bases). Germline CDR1 and CDR2: SGHVS and FNYEAQ. This CDR3 is 14 amino acids long. V lost 1 base to trimming and J lost 3 bases, with 9 bases between them. CDR3 sequence reads: CASSLGTAKETQYF. The CDR3 DNA is TGTGCCAGCAGCTTAGGGACAGCCAAAGAGACCCAGTACTTC.

Only one count was recorded for this clone. The gene calls are TRBV28 and TRBJ2-1; D remains unclear. Germline V CDR1 and CDR2: MDHEN, SYDVKM. The CDR3 covers 11 residues. Trimming removed 6 bases from V and 15 bases from J, with 15 bases in between. CDR3 DNA: TGTGCCAGCAGCACTCCCCGCCGAAGGTTCTTC. It encodes CASSTPRRRFF. Full variable domain (remainder filled in from reference TRBV28 and TRBJ2-1): DVKVTQSSRYLVKRTGEKVFLECVQDMDHENMFWYRQDPGLGLRLIYFSYDVKMKEKGDIPEGYSVSREKKERFSLILESASTNQTSMYLCASSTPRRRFFGPGTRLTVL.

The chain has TRBV7-3 and TRBJ2-7; 10 bases are a match to TRBD2. J lost 0 bases, V lost 7 bases, and 9 bases had no gene match. Per the germline V gene, CDR1 is SGHTA and CDR2 is FQGTGA. There are 16 residues in the CDR3. The CDR3 nucleotides read TGTGCCAGCAACGGAGCGGGAGGGCCCAACTCCTACGAGCAGTACTTC. Residues: CASNGAGGPNSYEQYF.

The chain combines TRBV6-5 with TRBJ1-1, with TRBD1 identical over 8 bases. The CDR3 consists of 14 residues. The V gene's germline CDR1 is MNHEY and CDR2 SVGAGI. The CDR3: CGLGRAGGRTEAFF. In nucleotides, the CDR3 is TGTGGACTTGGGCGGGCAGGGGGCCGTACTGAAGCTTTCTTT.

V is TRBV7-9 and J is TRBJ1-1; D is uncertain. Germline loops: CDR1 SEHNR, CDR2 FQNEAQ (reference sequence). The ends were cut back, 1 base at V and 0 bases at J, with 6 bases in the middle. The CDR3 runs 14 residues. Written as DNA, the CDR3 is TGTGCCAGCAGCTTAGTCCCCATGAACACTGAAGCTTTCTTT. It specifies CASSLVPMNTEAFF.

V gene TRBV11-3 combines with J gene TRBJ2-1; unclear D gene. The V gene's germline CDR1 is SGHNT and CDR2 YENEEA. Trimming pared 4 bases from V and 9 bases from J, leaving 7 bases between. This CDR3 has 11 residues. This CDR3 reads CASSSASEQFF. As DNA, the CDR3 is TGTGCCAGCAGCTCGGCTAGTGAGCAGTTCTTC. Looking up the rest from reference TRBV11-3 and TRBJ2-1 gives the full variable domain: EAGVVQSPRYKIIEKKQPVAFWCNPISGHNTLYWYLQNLGQGPELLIRYENEEAVDDSQLPKDRFSAERLKGVDSTLKIQPAELGDSAVYLCASSSASEQFFGPGTRLTVL.

This clone was observed a single time. V gene TRBV13 combines with J gene TRBJ1-3; D remains ambiguous. Germline values: CDR1 PRHDT, CDR2 FYEKMQ (reference sequence). Trimming shortened V by 2 bases and J by 2 bases, and 7 bases separated the two germline ends. The CDR3 consists of 14 residues. CDR3 region: CASSLPGTGNTIYF. CDR3 in DNA: TGTGCCAGCAGCTTACCAGGAACTGGAAACACCATATATTTT.

The chain employs TRBV5-1 and TRBJ2-3; TRBD2 aligns across 10 bases. CDR3 length: 17 residues. The germline gives CDR1 SGHRS, CDR2 YFSETQ. V dropped 2 bases and J dropped 2; count of bases not matched to a gene: 8. The CDR3 region has the DNA TGCGCCAGCAGCTTTGGTCCTAGCGGGGGACCCACAGATACGCAGTATTTT. Translation: CASSFGPSGGPTDTQYF. Looking up the rest from reference TRBV5-1 and TRBJ2-3 gives the full variable domain: KAGVTQTPRYLIKTRGQQVTLSCSPISGHRSVSWYQQTPGQGLQFLFEYFSETQRNKGNFPGRFSGRQFSNSRSEMNVSTLELGDSALYLCASSFGPSGGPTDTQYFGPGTRLTVL.

The chain employs TRBV29-1 and TRBJ2-5; 9 bases are a match to TRBD2. CDR1 is SQVTM and CDR2 is ANQGSEA in the germline V gene. V lost 2 bases and J lost 4; bases outside the gene matches: 5. The CDR3 spans 14 residues. The CDR3, as DNA: TGCAGCGTTGAATTAGCGGGAGTGGGAGAGACCCAGTACTTC. Its translation: CSVELAGVGETQYF.

This clone came up once. Other DNA sequences of this sample code for an identical CDR3. The V call is TRBV11-2, the J call TRBJ2-7, with 8 positions matching TRBD2. There are 16 residues in the CDR3. The germline V gene has CDR1 SGHAT and CDR2 FQNNGV. The V gene end was trimmed by 5 bases and the J gene end by 7 bases; junction bases not matched to a gene: 16. The CDR3 DNA is TGTGCCAGCAGCACTGGACAGAAGCGGGGGTGGGGTGAGCAGTACTTC. Translating it yields CASSTGQKRGWGEQYF.

The chain is built from TRBV29-1 and TRBJ2-5; TRBD2 matches 10 bases. This CDR3 comprises 17 residues. The J segment lost 3 bases and the V segment lost 0 bases, leaving 10 bases of the junction unmatched. In germline, CDR1 is SQVTM, CDR2 ANQGSEA. CDR3 amino acids: CSVEDLGSGGAKETQYF. The DNA of the CDR3 is TGCAGCGTTGAAGATCTTGGGAGCGGGGGGGCTAAAGAGACCCAGTACTTC.

A few counts support this clone. V and J are TRBV19 and TRBJ1-6, with 7 bases matching TRBD1. Germline CDR1 reads LNHDA; CDR2 reads SQIVND (reference sequence). Trimming removed 9 bases from V and 5 bases from J; junction bases left unmatched: 7. The CDR3 is 14 residues long. The CDR3 loop reads CASQDRKDNSPLHF. CDR3 in DNA: TGTGCCAGCCAGGACAGGAAGGATAATTCACCCCTCCACTTT. Looking up the rest from reference TRBV19 and TRBJ1-6 gives the full variable domain: DGGITQSPKYLFRKEGQNVTLSCEQNLNHDAMYWYRQDPGQGLRLIYYSQIVNDFQKGDIAEGYSVSREKKESFPLTVTSAQKNPTAFYLCASQDRKDNSPLHFGNGTRLTVT.

The chain couples TRBV3-1 (or the pseudogene TRBV3-2) to TRBJ1-6; D call uncertain. The CDR3 loop spans 14 amino acids. Trimming shortened V by 3 bases and J by 7 bases, and 10 bases separated the two germline ends. Germline-derived CDR1 and CDR2 are LGHDT and YNNKEL (reference sequence). Written as DNA, the CDR3 is TGTGCCAGCAGCCATCGGGTAACGAATTCACCCCTCCACTTT. Translating it yields CASSHRVTNSPLHF.

The chain couples TRBV25-1 to TRBJ1-2; D unresolved. Trimming pared 4 bases from V and 5 bases from J, leaving 14 bases between. This CDR3 region has 14 residues. CDR1 MGHDK and CDR2 SYGVNS come from the germline V gene. In DNA, the CDR3 is TGTGCCAGCAGTGCCTCAGGCGACCGGTATGGCTACACCTTC. Its translation: CASSASGDRYGYTF.

The V call is TRBV30, the J call TRBJ1-3, with unresolved D. Germline V lookup: CDR1 GTSNPN, CDR2 SVGIG (reference sequence). This CDR3 contains 16 residues. V was pared by 2 bases and J by 0 bases, with 14 bases between. This CDR3 is CAWSPDGGSSGNTIYF. In nucleotides, the CDR3 is TGTGCCTGGAGTCCGGACGGAGGTTCCTCTGGAAACACCATATATTTT.

This clone was observed a single time. The chain uses TRBV20-1 and TRBJ2-3; 7 bases are a match to TRBD1. The CDR3 is made up of 14 amino acids. Germline V gives CDR1 DFQATT, CDR2 SNEGSKA (reference sequence). Trimming removed 3 bases from V and 4 bases from J; junction bases left unmatched: 7. The CDR3 nucleotides are TGCAGTGCTAGTTGGAAAGGGGGCTCAGATACGCAGTATTTT. It codes for CSASWKGGSDTQYF.

V and J are TRBV5-1 and TRBJ2-5; TRBD2 might be the D (6 bases). This CDR3 spans 15 amino acids. Germline CDR1 SGHRS, CDR2 YFSETQ. The V end lost 2 bases, the J end lost 5 bases, and 16 bases lay between the germline ends. In DNA form, the CDR3 reads TGCGCCAGCAGCTTACAGGTCTCCGGAGGGGAGACCCAGTACTTC. It yields the protein CASSLQVSGGETQYF. The full variable domain, completed using reference TRBV5-1 and TRBJ2-5, is KAGVTQTPRYLIKTRGQQVTLSCSPISGHRSVSWYQQTPGQGLQFLFEYFSETQRNKGNFPGRFSGRQFSNSRSEMNVSTLELGDSALYLCASSLQVSGGETQYFGPGTRLLVL.

V gene TRBV7-8 combines with J gene TRBJ2-2; D perhaps matches TRBD2 (5 bases). The CDR3 runs 14 residues. Germline V gene lookup returns CDR1 SGHVS and CDR2 FQNEAQ. V was clipped by 3 bases and J by 3 bases, with 8 bases between them. The CDR3 DNA follows: TGTGCCAGCAGCTTTAAGAGGGACACCGGGGAGCTGTTTTTT. Amino acids: CASSFKRDTGELFF.

The chain carries TRBV5-5 and TRBJ1-4; D might be TRBD1 (5 bases). Trimming stripped 6 bases from V and 7 bases from J, with 16 bases between. The CDR3 is 14 residues long. CDR1 is SGHKS, CDR2 YYEKEE, per germline (reference sequence). Here the CDR3 DNA reads TGTGCCAGCAACGAACAGGCCTGGGGTGAAAAACTGTTTTTT. Residues: CASNEQAWGEKLFF.

CDR3 residues: CAWSGQGASSYNEQFF. CDR3 nucleotides: TGTGCCTGGAGTGGACAGGGGGCCAGCTCCTACAATGAGCAGTTCTTC. This chain connects TRBV30 to TRBJ2-1; 10 bases match TRBD1. Per the germline V gene, CDR1 is GTSNPN and CDR2 is SVGIG (reference sequence). There are 16 residues in the CDR3. V gave up 1 base and J gave up 0 bases; unmatched junction bases: 3.

V and J are TRBV15 and TRBJ2-1; maybe TRBD2 (5 bases). CDR3 size: 15 residues. V lost 0 bases to trimming and J lost 7 bases, with 13 bases between them. The germline gives CDR1 LNHNV, CDR2 YYDKDF (reference sequence). CDR3 protein: CATSRDRASPNEQFF. The CDR3 coding sequence is TGTGCCACCAGCAGAGATCGGGCTAGCCCGAATGAGCAGTTCTTC.

The chain joins TRBV5-1 to TRBJ2-1; 9 nucleotides line up with TRBD2. After removal of 1 base from V and 4 bases from J, the junction contained 6 bases not matched to a gene. CDR3 length equals 16 residues. Germline-derived CDR1 and CDR2 are SGHRS and YFSETQ. The CDR3 DNA follows: TGCGCCAGCAGCTTGTTGGTTAGCGGGGGTTACAATGAGCAGTTCTTC. Amino acid sequence: CASSLLVSGGYNEQFF. Looking up the rest from reference TRBV5-1 and TRBJ2-1 gives the full variable domain: KAGVTQTPRYLIKTRGQQVTLSCSPISGHRSVSWYQQTPGQGLQFLFEYFSETQRNKGNFPGRFSGRQFSNSRSEMNVSTLELGDSALYLCASSLLVSGGYNEQFFGPGTRLTVL.

The genes are TRBV28 and TRBJ2-5; TRBD2 aligns across 9 bases. Trimming at V came to 6 bases and at J to 4 bases, leaving 9 bases not matched to a gene. Per the germline V gene, CDR1 is MDHEN and CDR2 is SYDVKM. There are 15 residues in the CDR3. The CDR3: CASSWAGGGRETQYF. Written as DNA, the CDR3 is TGTGCCAGCAGCTGGGCGGGAGGGGGGAGAGAGACCCAGTACTTC.

The rearrangement joins TRBV6-6 to TRBJ2-5; TRBD2 matches 13 bases. V shed 7 bases and J 5 bases; nucleotides not matched to a gene: 7. The CDR3 consists of 15 residues. The V gene's germline CDR1 is MNHNY and CDR2 SVGAGI (reference sequence). CDR3 amino acids: CASNPGTSGKETQYF. The CDR3 DNA sequence: TGTGCCAGCAACCCCGGGACTAGCGGGAAGGAGACCCAGTACTTC.